These 23 T cell receptor beta chains were all obtained from the same sample, sequenced in a study of blood T cell repertoires in COVID-19. Clones were read by immunoSEQ multiplex PCR, and TCRdb kept only the in-frame ones, dropping some. The profile shows a few hundred thousand clones, around four fifths of them singletons. Sample: peripheral blood. The receptors shown here come from a man aged 55 to 69 with acute or convalescent COVID-19.

The chain recombines TRBV10-3 with TRBJ2-7, with D possibly TRBD2 on 7 matching bases. The V gene's germline CDR1 is ENHRY and CDR2 SYGVKD. The CDR3 spans 15 residues. V lost 6 bases to trimming and J lost 5 bases, with 20 bases between them. DNA for the CDR3: TGTGCCATCAGCGGGGGGACACAGGGCATAGACGAGCAGTACTTC. Protein sequence: CAISGGTQGIDEQYF.

Notes on this clone: Within the sample, other DNA sequences also encode this same CDR3. This chain links TRBV5-1 with TRBJ1-1; D may be TRBD1 (6 bases). CDR3 length: 13 amino acids. Per the germline V gene, CDR1 is SGHRS and CDR2 is YFSETQ. V lost 2 bases to trimming and J lost 1 base, with 6 bases between them. CDR3 nucleotide sequence: TGCGCCAGCAGCTTCAGGGGGAACACTGAAGCTTTCTTT. Translated: CASSFRGNTEAFF.

The chain uses TRBV18 and TRBJ1-3, with D maybe TRBD1 (5 bases). CDR3 length: 17 amino acids. Germline assignment: CDR1 KGHSH and CDR2 LQKENI. V lost 4 bases and J 1 base, leaving 17 bases between the germline ends. The CDR3 loop is CASSLTTGLTSGNTIYF. CDR3 bases: TGTGCCAGCTCACTCACAACGGGACTCACATCTGGAAACACCATATATTTT.

This chain links TRBV9 with TRBJ2-7, with D hard to call. Germline assignment: CDR1 SGDLS and CDR2 YYNGEE. Trimming removed 0 bases from V and 0 bases from J, with 10 bases in between. This CDR3 is built from 15 residues. The CDR3 sequence: CASSVGSRSSYEQYF. The CDR3 nucleotides read TGTGCCAGCAGCGTAGGTTCAAGGAGCTCCTACGAGCAGTACTTC.

The V and J genes are TRBV7-9 and TRBJ2-7; TRBD2 aligns across 14 bases. Per the germline V gene, CDR1 is SEHNR and CDR2 is FQNEAQ (reference sequence). The V and J ends lost 5 bases and 1 base, in that order; junction bases with no gene match: 10. The CDR3 totals 18 residues. CDR3: CASSPMTSGRAGSYEQYF. CDR3 sequence (DNA): TGTGCCAGCAGCCCTATGACTAGCGGGAGGGCGGGGTCCTACGAGCAGTACTTC.

This chain joins TRBV7-9 and TRBJ1-4; D perhaps matches TRBD1 (6 bases). Deletions cut 1 base from V and 7 bases from J, with 13 bases between. This CDR3 spans 15 amino acids. Germline CDR1 is SEHNR and CDR2 is FQNEAQ (reference sequence). As DNA, the CDR3 is TGTGCCAGCAGCTTAGGGCAGGGGCAGGGTGAAAAACTGTTTTTT. Translation: CASSLGQGQGEKLFF.

The rearrangement joins TRBV3-1 (or the pseudogene TRBV3-2) to TRBJ2-5, with 7 positions matching TRBD2. CDR1 is LGHDT and CDR2 is YNNKEL in the germline V gene (reference sequence). This CDR3 contains 14 residues. The J segment lost 3 bases and the V segment lost 0 bases, leaving 1 base of the junction unmatched. This CDR3 is CASSQEGGEETQYF. The CDR3 bases are TGTGCCAGCAGCCAAGAGGGGGGGGAAGAGACCCAGTACTTC.

In nucleotides, the CDR3 is TGTGCCAGCAGTTCAGGACAGGGAGCAAATCAGCCCCAGCATTTT. The encoded protein is CASSSGQGANQPQHF. The rearrangement uses TRBV27 and TRBJ1-5, with 8 bases identical to TRBD1. The J segment lost 4 bases and the V segment lost 4 bases, leaving 6 bases of the junction unmatched. Germline-derived CDR1 and CDR2 are MNHEY and SMNVEV (reference sequence). This CDR3 is 15 amino acids long.

V is TRBV18 and J is TRBJ1-1, with D unresolved. V was shortened by 3 bases and J by 4 bases, with 9 bases between the two germline ends. Germline V lookup: CDR1 KGHSH, CDR2 LQKENI. The CDR3 has 13 residues. The CDR3 here is CASSPPWATEAFF. CDR3 nucleotide sequence: TGTGCCAGCTCACCCCCCTGGGCCACTGAAGCTTTCTTT.

This sequence joins TRBV10-3 and TRBJ2-3; 7 nucleotides agree with TRBD1. From germline, CDR1 is ENHRY and CDR2 SYGVKD. Trimming at V came to 2 bases and at J to 3 bases, leaving 5 bases not matched to a gene. There are 15 residues in the CDR3. CDR3 coding DNA: TGTGCCATCAGTGAGAACAGGGGTGGGACAGATACGCAGTATTTT. This codes for CAISENRGGTDTQYF.

This chain uses TRBV28 with TRBJ2-1, with a weak D call TRBD1 (6 bases). Germline CDR1 and CDR2: MDHEN and SYDVKM. V lost 2 bases, J lost 0 bases, and 11 bases lay in between. The CDR3 consists of 16 residues. CDR3 residues: CASSLHRVSSYNEQFF. The CDR3 DNA follows: TGTGCCAGCAGTTTACACAGGGTTAGCTCCTACAATGAGCAGTTCTTC.

The CDR3, as DNA: TGTGCCAGTAGTTTCGGACTAGCAAAAAGCAATGAGCAGTTCTTC. Its protein is CASSFGLAKSNEQFF. This rearrangement joins TRBV19 to TRBJ2-1; the match to TRBD2 covers 8 bases. Per germline, CDR1 LNHDA and CDR2 SQIVND (reference sequence). The CDR3 totals 15 residues. The junction had 9 bases not matched to a gene; V was cut back by 5 bases and J by 6 bases.

The genes are TRBV30 and TRBJ1-6; 7 bases fit TRBD1. The germline CDR1 and CDR2 sequences are GTSNPN and SVGIG (reference sequence). After removal of 1 base from V and 7 bases from J, the junction contained 1 base not matched to a gene. The CDR3 has 13 residues. CDR3 sequence: CAWSGQGNSPLHF. DNA of the CDR3: TGTGCCTGGAGTGGACAGGGAAATTCACCCCTCCACTTT. The full variable domain, completed using reference TRBV30 and TRBJ1-6, is SQTIHQWPATLVQPVGSPLSLECTVEGTSNPNLYWYRQAAGRGLQLLFYSVGIGQISSEVPQNLSASRPQDRQFILSSKKLLLSDSGFYLCAWSGQGNSPLHFGNGTRLTVT.

The V gene is TRBV30, the J gene TRBJ1-4; D remains unclear. V was pared by 0 bases and J by 10 bases, with 12 bases between. The CDR3 consists of 13 residues. Germline V gives CDR1 GTSNPN, CDR2 SVGIG (reference sequence). The CDR3 coding sequence is TGTGCCTGGAGTGTAAAGACTTCGCGAAAACTGTTTTTT. This codes for CAWSVKTSRKLFF. The whole variable domain, filled in from reference TRBV30 and TRBJ1-4, reads SQTIHQWPATLVQPVGSPLSLECTVEGTSNPNLYWYRQAAGRGLQLLFYSVGIGQISSEVPQNLSASRPQDRQFILSSKKLLLSDSGFYLCAWSVKTSRKLFFGSGTQLSVL.

CDR3: CASSWTRAYEQYF. CDR3 sequence (DNA): TGTGCCAGCAGCTGGACGCGGGCCTACGAGCAGTACTTC. V is TRBV5-8 and J is TRBJ2-7, with D maybe TRBD2 (5 bases). The CDR3 is 13 residues long. V was cut by 3 bases and J by 2 bases, with 9 bases left in between. Germline lookup yields CDR1 SGHTS and CDR2 YDEGEE.

The chain joins TRBV27 to TRBJ2-7, with 7 bases that match TRBD1. Germline V gene sequence: CDR1 MNHEY, CDR2 SMNVEV (reference sequence). CDR3 size: 17 residues. V lost 5 bases and J lost 4; bases outside the gene matches: 17. In DNA, the CDR3 is TGTGCCAGCAGTCAGGGGACAGAGCGGCCTGTTCCATACGAGCAGTACTTC. Translating it yields CASSQGTERPVPYEQYF.

The gene calls are TRBV9 and TRBJ2-2; 7 bases map to TRBD1. The germline V gene has CDR1 SGDLS and CDR2 YYNGEE. V lost 2 bases to trimming and J lost 3 bases; unmatched junction nucleotides: 4. The CDR3 covers 15 residues. DNA for the CDR3: TGTGCCAGCAGCGTCCTGGGGACAGACACCGGGGAGCTGTTTTTT. Translated, it gives CASSVLGTDTGELFF.

The rearrangement joins TRBV18 to TRBJ2-4; 7 bases match TRBD1. The CDR3 spans 15 residues. V lost 4 bases, J lost 9 bases, and 12 bases stayed unmatched. CDR1 and CDR2 from the germline V gene are KGHSH and LQKENI. DNA of the CDR3: TGTGCCAGCTCACAATTCGACAGGGAATTTGCCATTCAGTACTTC. Protein sequence: CASSQFDREFAIQYF.

V gene TRBV2 combines with J gene TRBJ2-2; 7 bases line up with TRBD1. V shed 7 bases, J shed 0 bases, and the junction held 11 bases outside the gene matches. Germline CDR1 reads SNHLY; CDR2 reads FYNNEI. The CDR3 length is 17 residues. Written as DNA, the CDR3 is TGTGCCAGCACCCCCCCGCAGGGACAGCCGAACACCGGGGAGCTGTTTTTT. This encodes CASTPPQGQPNTGELFF.

The rearrangement joins TRBV6-2 or TRBV6-3 to TRBJ1-5; unclear D gene. The V and J ends lost 4 bases and 3 bases respectively, with 10 bases between them. Germline V gene sequence: CDR1 MNHEY, CDR2 SVGEGT. CDR3 length: 14 residues. In DNA, the CDR3 is TGTGCCAGCAGTTTACCACTCGACAATCAGCCCCAGCATTTT. Its translation is CASSLPLDNQPQHF.

The V and J genes are TRBV2 and TRBJ2-7, with a possible D match to TRBD1 (5 bases). Trimming shortened V by 4 bases and J by 0 bases, and 13 bases separated the two germline ends. Germline loops: CDR1 SNHLY, CDR2 FYNNEI. This CDR3 comprises 15 residues. The CDR3 region is CASSVEGVGSYEQYF. CDR3 bases: TGTGCCAGCAGTGTGGAAGGGGTAGGCTCCTACGAGCAGTACTTC.

V is TRBV2 and J is TRBJ1-4, with D perhaps matching TRBD1 (5 bases). Germline V gene sequence: CDR1 SNHLY, CDR2 FYNNEI. The CDR3 covers 20 residues. V lost 8 bases to trimming and J lost 3 bases, with 31 bases between them. CDR3 region: CASLAGGIRERGSANEKLFF. The CDR3 bases are TGTGCCAGCCTGGCCGGGGGTATTCGAGAGAGAGGTAGTGCTAATGAAAAACTGTTTTTT.

The genes are TRBV6-5 and TRBJ2-2; D is undetermined. This CDR3 is 16 amino acids long. Trimming stripped 3 bases from V and 8 bases from J, with 19 bases between. The V gene's germline CDR1 is MNHEY and CDR2 SVGAGI. CDR3 DNA sequence: TGTGCCAGCAGTTATACCCTTGACTTTCAGAAAGGGGAGCTGTTTTTT. It is translated as CASSYTLDFQKGELFF.